These 15 T cell receptor beta chains came from one sample sequenced in a study of blood T cell repertoires in COVID-19. TCRdb's table, derived via immunoSEQ multiplex PCR, lists solely in-frame clones and lacks some. The table lists approximately 250,000 clones, roughly 90% of them singletons. Specimen: PBMCs or T cells enriched from blood (not recorded which). These receptors came from a woman younger than 45 who had recovered from COVID-19.

V gene TRBV2 combines with J gene TRBJ1-5, with D maybe TRBD1 (5 bases). Trimming removed 9 bases at V and 7 bases at J, with 22 bases between. Germline-derived CDR1 and CDR2 are SNHLY and FYNNEI. The length of the CDR3 is 15 residues. The CDR3 coding sequence is TGTGCCAGTACCGGGGGAAACCCTATACGGCAGCCCCAGCATTTT. This translates into CASTGGNPIRQPQHF.

A single count supports this clone. The V call is TRBV7-9, the J call TRBJ1-1; 7 bases align to TRBD1. V was pared by 3 bases and J by 7 bases, with 8 bases of the junction left unmatched. In germline, CDR1 is SEHNR, CDR2 FQNEAQ (reference sequence). The CDR3 totals 14 residues. The CDR3 DNA reads as TGTGCCAGCAGCTTCATAGGGGGCGCCGATGAAGCTTTCTTT. Protein product: CASSFIGGADEAFF.

V gene TRBV21-1 combines with J gene TRBJ1-2; TRBD1 is taken as the D call from the table, unchecked against the DNA. TRBV21-1 is termed a pseudogene. This CDR3 spans 21 amino acids. DNA for the CDR3: TGTGCCAGCAGCAAAACCGTTCGGGGATGGCAGGGGGCGTTTAGGGGCTATGGCTACACCTTC. Translated, it gives CASSKTVRGWQGAFRGYGYTF.

The chain couples TRBV10-3 to TRBJ1-3, with D possibly being TRBD1 (6 bases). There are 17 residues in the CDR3. Germline CDR1 ENHRY, CDR2 SYGVKD. The germline V and J ends were trimmed by 3 bases and 0 bases, with 15 bases remaining between them. CDR3 residues: CAISEREGGTSGNTIYF. CDR3 DNA sequence: TGTGCCATCAGTGAAAGGGAGGGGGGGACCTCTGGAAACACCATATATTTT.

V usage is TRBV27 and J usage is TRBJ2-3; maybe TRBD2 (7 bases). Germline V gene sequence: CDR1 MNHEY, CDR2 SMNVEV (reference sequence). V was cut by 5 bases and J by 2 bases, with 20 bases left in between. The CDR3 sequence is 17 residues long. This chain's CDR3 is CASSTHPSRGATDTQYF. The CDR3 DNA reads as TGTGCCAGCAGTACCCATCCTAGCCGGGGGGCCACAGATACGCAGTATTTT.

This chain joins TRBV7-3 and TRBJ2-1, with TRBD2 matching over 12 bases. Looked up from germline, CDR1 is SGHTA and CDR2 is FQGTGA. The CDR3 sequence is 16 residues long. The ends lost 0 bases at V and 8 bases at J; junction bases unmatched: 5. The CDR3 loop is CASSLTASGRADEQFF. CDR3 sequence (DNA): TGTGCCAGCAGCTTAACTGCTAGCGGGAGGGCCGATGAGCAGTTCTTC.

The chain links TRBV7-2 to TRBJ1-2, with 8 positions matching TRBD1. The J segment lost 11 bases and the V segment lost 5 bases, leaving 10 bases of the junction unmatched. This CDR3 spans 13 amino acids. Germline V lookup: CDR1 SGHTA, CDR2 FQGNSA. The CDR3 DNA sequence: TGTGCCAGCAGCCAAGGGGCATGGACAGGGTACACCTTC. It translates to CASSQGAWTGYTF.

Concerning this clone: Distinct nucleotide sequences in the sample also encode this CDR3. The V gene is TRBV5-1, the J gene TRBJ2-3; a possible D gene is TRBD1 (6 bases). Germline assignment: CDR1 SGHRS and CDR2 YFSETQ. Trimming took off 2 bases at V and 2 bases at J, with 12 bases between the two ends. The CDR3 contains 15 residues. The CDR3 spells CASSLQGPSTDTQYF. CDR3 nucleotide sequence: TGCGCCAGCAGCTTACAGGGTCCCTCCACAGATACGCAGTATTTT.

This clone was recorded once. The rearrangement joins TRBV15 to TRBJ1-4, with D possibly matching TRBD1 (5 bases). The V end lost 6 bases, the J end lost 5 bases, and 28 bases lay between the germline ends. This CDR3 region has 19 residues. CDR1 is LNHNV, CDR2 YYDKDF, per germline (reference sequence). For the CDR3, the DNA is TGTGCCACCAGACCTTTTCCTGTGCGGGACGGCGGAATAAATGAAAAACTGTTTTTT. Protein sequence: CATRPFPVRDGGINEKLFF.

This clone was picked up one time. This chain joins TRBV28 and TRBJ1-5; D gene unclear. Trimming took 5 bases from V and 3 from J, leaving 14 bases between them. Germline-derived CDR1 and CDR2 are MDHEN and SYDVKM. The CDR3 runs 15 residues. The CDR3 region is CASSPLSFANQPQHF. The CDR3 region has the DNA TGTGCCAGCAGTCCACTCTCCTTTGCCAATCAGCCCCAGCATTTT.

The sample holds one count of this clone. The chain couples TRBV10-1 to TRBJ2-1; TRBD2 agrees at 10 bases. From germline, CDR1 is WNHNN and CDR2 SYGVQD (reference sequence). The CDR3 runs 13 residues. Trimming at V came to 3 bases and at J to 10 bases, leaving 3 bases not matched to a gene. DNA of the CDR3: TGCGCCAGCAGTGATGGGGGACTAGCGGAGCAGTTCTTC. Its protein is CASSDGGLAEQFF.

The chain joins TRBV5-4 to TRBJ2-1, with 11 bases identical to TRBD2. This CDR3 comprises 16 residues. The germline V gene encodes CDR1 SGHNT and CDR2 YYREEE (reference sequence). The ends lost 4 bases at V and 2 bases at J; junction bases unmatched: 5. CDR3: CASSPGLAGAYNEQFF. The CDR3, as DNA: TGTGCCAGCAGCCCTGGACTAGCGGGTGCCTACAATGAGCAGTTCTTC.

This chain joins TRBV18 and TRBJ2-3; 8 nucleotides line up with TRBD2. This CDR3 has 18 amino acids. The junction had 11 bases not matched to a gene; V was cut back by 1 base and J by 2 bases. Germline-derived CDR1 and CDR2 are KGHSH and LQKENI. CDR3 sequence reads: CASSPQATLAAFTDTQYF. In DNA form, the CDR3 reads TGTGCCAGCTCACCACAGGCTACACTAGCGGCCTTCACAGATACGCAGTATTTT.

The V and J genes are TRBV5-1 and TRBJ2-3; 10 bases agree with TRBD2. Unmatched junction bases numbered 5, after V lost 3 bases and J lost 4 bases. The CDR3 length is 15 residues. Germline V CDR1 and CDR2: SGHRS, YFSETQ. CDR3 in DNA: TGCGCCAGCAGCTCCACTAGCGGGAAAGCAGATACGCAGTATTTT. This codes for CASSSTSGKADTQYF.

V usage is TRBV6-1 and J usage is TRBJ1-1, with no clear D. V lost 3 bases and J lost 3, with 11 bases in between. This CDR3 spans 14 amino acids. Germline V gene data show CDR1 as MNHNS and CDR2 as SASEGT. This CDR3 reads CASSDRGGHTEAFF. Here the CDR3 DNA reads TGTGCCAGCAGTGACAGAGGCGGGCACACTGAAGCTTTCTTT.